This TCR beta chain was documented in a study of blood T cell repertoires in COVID-19. Turning to the study itself: The United States, Italy and Spain provided the acute and convalescent COVID-19 samples.

As processed by the authors: Nucleated cell counts were estimated from reference gene primer amplification. This table comes from immunoSEQ multiplex PCR, and its TCRdb copy is limited to in-frame clones, with some not included. For V, J and clone size, that table is used; D and trimming come from the DNA. The sample contains under 85,000 clones, 85% to 90% of which appear only once. The junction had 8 bases not matched to a gene; V was cut back by 2 bases and J by 4 bases. CDR1 and CDR2 (germline): SGHTS, YDEGEE. The CDR3 length is 16 residues. The sequencing input was peripheral blood. The sequence came from a man of 80 years or more with acute or convalescent COVID-19. V is TRBV5-8 and J is TRBJ2-1; 8 positions agree with TRBD2. DNA of the CDR3: TGTGCCAGCAGCTTTCAAACTAGCGGCCTTTACAATGAGCAGTTCTTC. Translation gives CASSFQTSGLYNEQFF.